Below, 25 T cell receptor beta chains from the same sample are listed, as sequenced in a study of T cells in localized non-small cell lung cancer. Sequencing was performed with immunoSEQ multiplex PCR; in TCRdb, only in-frame clones are kept and a portion is missing. The sample consists of fewer than 1,500 clones, 20% to 25% of them appearing once. The source material was normal lung tissue next to the tumor, sampled before any cancer treatment. The receptors were sampled from a male donor aged 60 or over with stage III lung adenocarcinoma.

CDR3 sequence (DNA): TGCGCCAGCAGCCGTGAGACAGGGCCAACTCAATCCGGGGAGCTGTTTTTT. This sequence encodes CASSRETGPTQSGELFF. This chain uses TRBV5-1 with TRBJ2-2; TRBD1 agrees at 7 bases. The J segment lost 6 bases and the V segment lost 4 bases, leaving 15 bases of the junction unmatched. Germline CDR1 and CDR2: SGHRS and YFSETQ. The CDR3 consists of 17 residues.

The chain carries TRBV10-1 and TRBJ2-3, with D maybe TRBD2 (5 bases). The CDR3 has 12 residues. V was trimmed by 8 bases and J by 4 bases, leaving 10 bases between them. CDR1 is WNHNN, CDR2 SYGVQD, per germline (reference sequence). CDR3 loop: CASGLRADTQYF. CDR3 coding DNA: TGCGCCAGCGGTCTGCGGGCAGATACGCAGTATTTT.

This clone was observed a few times. The V gene is TRBV6-8, the J gene TRBJ2-3; TRBD2 matches at 7 bases. V lost 6 bases and J lost 1; bases outside the gene matches: 4. The CDR3 runs 14 residues. Germline V gene sequence: CDR1 MNHGY, CDR2 SAAAGT. In DNA form, the CDR3 reads TGTGCCAGCAGCCGACGGGGGGGCACAGATACGCAGTATTTT. It encodes CASSRRGGTDTQYF.

The chain is built from TRBV11-3 and TRBJ1-5; perhaps TRBD1 as D (5 bases). V lost 3 bases, J lost 2 bases, and 11 bases lay in between. Germline V gives CDR1 SGHNT, CDR2 YENEEA. This CDR3 is built from 15 residues. CDR3 bases: TGTGCCAGCAGCTTGGGCAGGGATGGCAATCAGCCCCAGCATTTT. This translates into CASSLGRDGNQPQHF.

The chain links TRBV11-3 to TRBJ2-3, with a weak D call TRBD2 (6 bases). CDR3 length: 16 residues. Germline CDR1 and CDR2: SGHNT and YENEEA. The V and J ends lost 2 bases and 6 bases respectively, with 18 bases between them. This CDR3 reads CASSLIPGGVSDTQYF. The DNA of the CDR3 is TGTGCCAGCAGCTTAATCCCCGGGGGTGTCTCGGATACGCAGTATTTT.

The chain is built from TRBV6-8 and TRBJ2-7; 9 nucleotides match TRBD1. Germline V gene sequence: CDR1 MNHGY, CDR2 SAAAGT. CDR3 length: 14 residues. Trimming took 5 bases from V and 6 from J; bases not matched to a gene: 8. CDR3 coding DNA: TGTGCCAGCAGTAGGGACAGGGATTCGGGCGAGCAGTACTTC. Protein sequence: CASSRDRDSGEQYF.

The chain links TRBV23-1 to TRBJ1-4; D not certain. TRBV23-1 is classed as an ORF, of uncertain function. V gave up 6 bases and J gave up 6 bases, with 11 bases separating them. The CDR3 length is 13 residues. The CDR3 spells CASSVDDDEKLFF. The CDR3 DNA reads as TGCGCCAGCAGCGTTGATGATGATGAAAAACTGTTTTTT.

This clone came up a few times. This rearrangement joins TRBV14 to TRBJ2-5; D not certain. CDR3 length: 13 amino acids. The V end lost 5 bases, the J end lost 4 bases, and 11 bases lay between the germline ends. CDR1 is SGHDN and CDR2 is FVKESK in the germline V gene. CDR3 nucleotides: TGTGCCAGCAGCAAAGGGTTGGGAGAGACCCAGTACTTC. Protein sequence: CASSKGLGETQYF.

This clone was seen a handful of times. V and J are TRBV18 and TRBJ1-1; TRBD1 is a possible D gene (6 bases). There are 13 residues in the CDR3. Trimming pared 2 bases from V and 8 bases from J, leaving 12 bases between. Germline CDR1 is KGHSH and CDR2 is LQKENI. The CDR3 coding sequence is TGTGCCAGCTCACCAGTAATCGGGACAGAAGCTTTCTTT. The encoded protein is CASSPVIGTEAFF.

The chain couples TRBV5-1 to TRBJ2-7; D unclear. Trimming cost V 0 bases and J 5 bases, with 12 bases left between them. This CDR3 region has 14 residues. The germline V gene has CDR1 SGHRS and CDR2 YFSETQ. CDR3 residues: CASSLEMGIDEQYF. CDR3 bases: TGCGCCAGCAGCTTGGAGATGGGTATCGACGAGCAGTACTTC. Looking up the rest from reference TRBV5-1 and TRBJ2-7 gives the full variable domain: KAGVTQTPRYLIKTRGQQVTLSCSPISGHRSVSWYQQTPGQGLQFLFEYFSETQRNKGNFPGRFSGRQFSNSRSEMNVSTLELGDSALYLCASSLEMGIDEQYFGPGTRLTVT.

This clone appeared a few times. The chain is built from TRBV16 and TRBJ2-2; D gene unclear. The length of the CDR3 is 13 residues. Germline CDR1 reads KGHSY; CDR2 reads FQNENV. The V end lost 0 bases, the J end lost 6 bases, and 5 bases lay between the germline ends. In nucleotides, the CDR3 is TGTGCCAGCAGCCAATCGAAGGCCGGGGAGCTGTTTTTT. Translation: CASSQSKAGELFF.

This clone was counted only a few times. The chain combines TRBV11-3 with TRBJ1-5; TRBD1 matches 10 bases. Germline CDR1 SGHNT, CDR2 YENEEA. The CDR3 spans 17 residues. V was pared by 3 bases and J by 5 bases, with 10 bases of the junction left unmatched. The CDR3 is CASSFPDRGRKDQPQHF. The CDR3 DNA is TGTGCCAGCAGCTTCCCTGACAGGGGGCGAAAGGATCAGCCCCAGCATTTT.

The chain combines TRBV15 with TRBJ2-1; the D gene could be TRBD1 or TRBD2 (7 bases each). Germline V gene data show CDR1 as LNHNV and CDR2 as YYDKDF (reference sequence). The CDR3 is made up of 16 amino acids. Trimming shortened V by 5 bases and J by 4 bases, and 18 bases separated the two germline ends. The CDR3 DNA sequence: TGTGCCACCAGCCTACCCCAGGGGGGGGGTTACAATGAGCAGTTCTTC. Amino acid sequence: CATSLPQGGGYNEQFF.

The chain is built from TRBV6-8 and TRBJ1-3, with D hard to call. This CDR3 region has 12 residues. V was shortened by 4 bases and J by 3 bases, with 4 bases between the two germline ends. Germline V CDR1 and CDR2: MNHGY, SAAAGT. CDR3 coding DNA: TGTGCCAGCAGTTTCCGTGGAAACACCATATATTTT. It specifies CASSFRGNTIYF.

This rearrangement joins TRBV5-1 to TRBJ2-5, with D perhaps matching TRBD1 or TRBD2 (5 bases each). The CDR3 contains 16 residues. Germline V gene data show CDR1 as SGHRS and CDR2 as YFSETQ. V lost 1 base and J 5 bases, leaving 18 bases between the germline ends. CDR3 nucleotides: TGCGCCAGCAGCTTGTTGGGGACGGATAAGTGGGAGACCCAGTACTTC. Its translation is CASSLLGTDKWETQYF.

This clone appeared once. The rearrangement joins TRBV5-1 to TRBJ2-6; D is tentatively TRBD1 or TRBD2 (5 bases each). V gave up 4 bases and J gave up 1 base, with 12 bases separating them. Germline V gene lookup returns CDR1 SGHRS and CDR2 YFSETQ. This CDR3 is 16 amino acids long. Here the CDR3 DNA reads TGCGCCAGCAGCAAAGGGGAGAGTTCTGGGGCCAACGTCCTGACTTTC. Its protein product is CASSKGESSGANVLTF.

This clone was recorded at least ten times. V is TRBV13 and J is TRBJ1-6; 7 positions agree with TRBD1. CDR1 PRHDT and CDR2 FYEKMQ come from the germline V gene (reference sequence). CDR3 length: 14 amino acids. J gave up 8 bases and V 6 bases, and 7 bases lay outside the gene matches. The CDR3 DNA sequence: TGTGCCAGCAGGGCGGGACAGAGTGATTCACCCCTCCACTTT. Protein product: CASRAGQSDSPLHF. The whole variable domain, remainder taken from reference TRBV13 and TRBJ1-6, is AAGVIQSPRHLIKEKRETATLKCYPIPRHDTVYWYQQGPGQDPQFLISFYEKMQSDKGSIPDRFSAQQFSDYHSELNMSSLELGDSALYFCASRAGQSDSPLHFGNGTRLTVT.

This clone was counted a few times. The chain couples TRBV6-8 to TRBJ2-3; D is possibly TRBD2 (6 bases). Germline lookup yields CDR1 MNHGY and CDR2 SAAAGT. This CDR3 contains 15 residues. The V gene lost 5 bases and the J gene lost 0 bases, with 12 bases spanning the gap. CDR3 sequence reads: CASSVRGLSTDTQYF. CDR3 DNA sequence: TGTGCCAGCAGTGTAAGGGGACTTAGCACAGATACGCAGTATTTT.

CDR3 amino acids: CASRADGIYGYTF. Written as DNA, the CDR3 is TGCGCCAGCAGGGCGGACGGAATCTATGGCTACACCTTC. V gene TRBV10-2 combines with J gene TRBJ1-2; the D is unclear. Looked up from germline, CDR1 is WSHSY and CDR2 is SAAADI. V was shortened by 6 bases and J by 4 bases, with 12 bases between the two germline ends. This CDR3 spans 13 amino acids.

The chain has TRBV30 and TRBJ2-7; TRBD2 aligns across 8 bases. The germline V gene encodes CDR1 GTSNPN and CDR2 SVGIG (reference sequence). The CDR3 sequence is 15 residues long. V lost 2 bases, J lost 0 bases, and 6 bases stayed unmatched. The CDR3 DNA reads as TGTGCCTGGAGTCACGGGGGGGGGAGCTCCTACGAGCAGTACTTC. Its translation: CAWSHGGGSSYEQYF.

The rearrangement uses TRBV10-2 and TRBJ2-3, with a tentative D call TRBD1 (6 bases). Germline values: CDR1 WSHSY, CDR2 SAAADI. The V gene lost 4 bases and the J gene lost 0 bases, with 11 bases spanning the gap. This CDR3 has 15 amino acids. The CDR3 DNA follows: TGCGCCAGCAGTGCTGTGGGGGCAAGCACAGATACGCAGTATTTT. As protein: CASSAVGASTDTQYF.

By share, this clone counts as medium-sized. V gene TRBV28 combines with J gene TRBJ1-2; no clear D. Germline assignment: CDR1 MDHEN and CDR2 SYDVKM. Trimming stripped 5 bases from V and 8 bases from J, with 18 bases between. CDR3 length: 14 amino acids. The CDR3 DNA reads TGTGCCAGCAGTCCCCCAGTTATGAGAGCGGGCTACACCTTC. It translates to CASSPPVMRAGYTF.

V gene TRBV11-3 combines with J gene TRBJ2-3; D not resolved. Trimming cost V 0 bases and J 1 base, with 14 bases left between them. Germline assignment: CDR1 SGHNT and CDR2 YENEEA. The CDR3 has 17 residues. CDR3 in DNA: TGTGCCAGCAGCTTAGAGAACCGCGGACCTGGCACAGATACGCAGTATTTT. This encodes CASSLENRGPGTDTQYF.

By sample fraction, this clone is medium-sized. This sequence joins TRBV11-3 and TRBJ2-2; D is perhaps TRBD2 (5 bases). The CDR3 has 16 amino acids. Germline lookup yields CDR1 SGHNT and CDR2 YENEEA. Trimming removed 6 bases from V and 4 bases from J, with 18 bases in between. The CDR3 DNA follows: TGTGCCAGCAGATCCGGGATCGCCTCGTTCACCGGGGAGCTGTTTTTT. Its protein product is CASRSGIASFTGELFF.

The CDR3 DNA sequence: TGTGCCAGTAGTATAGCGGCGGGGGGCTACAATGAGCAGTTCTTC. As protein: CASSIAAGGYNEQFF. This chain joins TRBV19 and TRBJ2-1, with 8 nucleotides matching TRBD2. Germline trimming cut 1 base from V and 3 bases from J; bases unmatched to any gene: 2. The V gene's germline CDR1 is LNHDA and CDR2 SQIVND (reference sequence). CDR3 length equals 15 residues.